The rows below give T cell receptor beta chains drawn from one sample of a study of blood T cell repertoires in COVID-19. TCRdb's table, derived via immunoSEQ multiplex PCR, lists solely in-frame clones and lacks some. The sample records approximately 79,000 clones, around 89% being singletons. The sample was peripheral blood. The source is a man in his fifties or sixties with acute or convalescent COVID-19. Each CDR3 is given with its conserved first and last residue. A D gene is named only where the DNA matches it firmly. Some rows have no size entry. The others give once, few or many, or a class for an expanded clone.

cdr3_nt: TGTGCCAGTAGTATAGGGACAGATTACGAGCAGTACTTC
cdr3_aa: CASSIGTDYEQYF
v_call: TRBV19
d_call: NA
j_call: TRBJ2-7
clone_size: NA

cdr3_nt: TGTGCCAGCAGTGACTCGAGTATAGGGGGCGGCTATGAGCAGTTCTTC
cdr3_aa: CASSDSSIGGGYEQFF
v_call: TRBV6-4
d_call: TRBD1
j_call: TRBJ2-1
clone_size: NA

cdr3_nt: TGTGCCAGCAGCTCGAGACTAGCCTCTGGAAACACCATATATTTT
cdr3_aa: CASSSRLASGNTIYF
v_call: TRBV5-6
d_call: NA
j_call: TRBJ1-3
clone_size: NA

cdr3_nt: TGCAGCGGCCAAAGAGGCATTGGAGAGACCCAGTACTTC
cdr3_aa: CSGQRGIGETQYF
v_call: TRBV29-1
d_call: NA
j_call: TRBJ2-5
clone_size: NA

cdr3_nt: TGTGCCAGTAGTGAGGTTGGTGGGGGGTTCTACGAGCAGTACTTC
cdr3_aa: CASSEVGGGFYEQYF
v_call: TRBV19
d_call: NA
j_call: TRBJ2-7
clone_size: NA

cdr3_nt: TGTGCCAGCAGCTTGGTGGGACAGAACAATCAGCCCCAGCATTTT
cdr3_aa: CASSLVGQNNQPQHF
v_call: TRBV5-5
d_call: TRBD1
j_call: TRBJ1-5
clone_size: NA

cdr3_nt: TGTGCCATCAGTAGCGGAGCGAACACCGGGGAGCTGTTTTTT
cdr3_aa: CAISSGANTGELFF
v_call: TRBV10-3
d_call: NA
j_call: TRBJ2-2
clone_size: NA

cdr3_nt: TGTGCCATCAGTGATAGGGGCAGGGATGGCTACACCTTC
cdr3_aa: CAISDRGRDGYTF
v_call: TRBV10-3
d_call: NA
j_call: TRBJ1-2
clone_size: NA

cdr3_nt: TGTGCCAGTAGTAGAACCCGGGACAGGGGCAACGAGCAGTACTTC
cdr3_aa: CASSRTRDRGNEQYF
v_call: TRBV19
d_call: TRBD1
j_call: TRBJ2-7
clone_size: NA

cdr3_nt: TGTGCCAGCAGCCTTCCCCACACGGGAGTGGGGGGGAATGAAAAACTGTTTTTT
cdr3_aa: CASSLPHTGVGGNEKLFF
v_call: TRBV11-2
d_call: NA
j_call: TRBJ1-4
clone_size: NA

cdr3_nt: TGCAGCGTAGACAGGGGAGGGCCTGGAAACACCATATATTTT
cdr3_aa: CSVDRGGPGNTIYF
v_call: TRBV29-1
d_call: TRBD1
j_call: TRBJ1-3
clone_size: NA

cdr3_nt: TGTGCCAGCAGTCCCCCAGGGGGGTTTAGCAATCAGCCCCAGCATTTT
cdr3_aa: CASSPPGGFSNQPQHF
v_call: TRBV28
d_call: TRBD1
j_call: TRBJ1-5
clone_size: NA

cdr3_nt: TGCGCCAGCAGCTTGCAAGCGCTAAGGATTTCCTACAATGAGCAGTTCTTC
cdr3_aa: CASSLQALRISYNEQFF
v_call: TRBV5-1
d_call: NA
j_call: TRBJ2-1
clone_size: NA

cdr3_nt: TGTGCCATCAGCGCAAGCCCTGCCTCTGGAAACACCATATATTTT
cdr3_aa: CAISASPASGNTIYF
v_call: TRBV10-3
d_call: NA
j_call: TRBJ1-3
clone_size: once

cdr3_nt: TGTGCCAGCAGTGGAGGTCTAAATCGTCCAGACTATAATCAGCCCCAGCATTTT
cdr3_aa: CASSGGLNRPDYNQPQHF
v_call: TRBV28
d_call: NA
j_call: TRBJ1-5
clone_size: NA

cdr3_nt: TGTGCCAGCACCCAGGACAGGCTATACAATGAGCAGTTCTTC
cdr3_aa: CASTQDRLYNEQFF
v_call: TRBV11-1
d_call: TRBD1
j_call: TRBJ2-1
clone_size: NA

cdr3_nt: TGTGCCAGCAGCTTAAAGACAGGCAATTCCGAGCAGTACTTC
cdr3_aa: CASSLKTGNSEQYF
v_call: TRBV7-2
d_call: NA
j_call: TRBJ2-7
clone_size: NA